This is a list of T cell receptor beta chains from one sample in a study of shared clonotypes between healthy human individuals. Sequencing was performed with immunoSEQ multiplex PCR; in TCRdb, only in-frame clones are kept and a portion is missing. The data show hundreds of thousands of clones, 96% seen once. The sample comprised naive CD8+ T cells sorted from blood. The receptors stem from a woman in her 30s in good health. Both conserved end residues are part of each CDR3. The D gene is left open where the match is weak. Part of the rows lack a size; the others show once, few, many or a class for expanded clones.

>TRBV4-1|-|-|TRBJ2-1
TGCGCCAGCAGCCAAGACTCCCTAAGGGGTAGCTCCTACAATGAGCAGTTCTTC
CASSQDSLRGSSYNEQFF
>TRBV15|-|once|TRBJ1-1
TGTGCCACCAGCACGGGACAATTGTGGACTGAAGCTTTCTTT
CATSTGQLWTEAFF
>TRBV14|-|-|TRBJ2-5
TGTGCCAGCAGCCAATGGGGGGCTCGGGAGACCCAGTACTTC
CASSQWGARETQYF
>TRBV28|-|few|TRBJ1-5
TGTGCCAGCAGTCTACCTCAGGGTTTGCTACCCCAGCATTTT
CASSLPQGLLPQHF
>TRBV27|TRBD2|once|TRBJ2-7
TGTGCCAGCAGTTTCCACGGGACTAGCGGGCGTGCCTCCTACGAGCAGTACTTC
CASSFHGTSGRASYEQYF
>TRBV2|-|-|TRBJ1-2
TGTGCCAGCATGGGCGGACGCTCCTATGGCTACACCTTC
CASMGGRSYGYTF
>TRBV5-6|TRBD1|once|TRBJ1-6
TGTGCCAGCAGATCCACAGGGGCCCAAAATTCACCCCTCCACTTT
CASRSTGAQNSPLHF
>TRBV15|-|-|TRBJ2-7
TGTGCCACCAGCGCAGTTATCTTGCGGGAGCAGTACTTC
CATSAVILREQYF
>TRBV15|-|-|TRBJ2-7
TGTGCCACCAGCAGAGTTTTGGACGGCCCTTTTTACGAGCAGTACTTC
CATSRVLDGPFYEQYF
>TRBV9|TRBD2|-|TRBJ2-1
TGTGCCAGCAGCGTAGCACTAGCGGGTCACAATGAGCAGTTCTTC
CASSVALAGHNEQFF
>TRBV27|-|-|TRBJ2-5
TGTGCCAGCAGTTTATTCCAGGGAAGCATGGAGACCCAGTACTTC
CASSLFQGSMETQYF
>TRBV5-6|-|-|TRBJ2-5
TGTGCCAGCAGCTTGGCCCACGCAGGACAAGAGACCCAGTACTTC
CASSLAHAGQETQYF
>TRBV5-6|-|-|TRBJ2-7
TGTGCCAGCAGCTTAAACAGACACTACGAGCAGTACTTC
CASSLNRHYEQYF
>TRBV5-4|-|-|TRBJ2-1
TGTGCCAGCAGCCTGGGGAGGGGGGCTTCCTACAATGAGCAGTTCTTC
CASSLGRGASYNEQFF
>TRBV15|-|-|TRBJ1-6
TGTGCCACCAGCAGCGAGCGACAGGCCTATAATTCACCCCTCCACTTT
CATSSERQAYNSPLHF
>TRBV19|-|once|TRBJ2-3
TGTGCCAGTAGTATTGAGGGGACTTTCACAGATACGCAGTATTTT
CASSIEGTFTDTQYF
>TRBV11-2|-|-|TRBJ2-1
TGTGCCAGCAGCTTTTCACCGGGACAAGCCTACAATGAGCAGTTCTTC
CASSFSPGQAYNEQFF
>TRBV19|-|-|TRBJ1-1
TGTGCCAGTAGGTTTGGGGAGAGCACTGAAGCTTTCTTT
CASRFGESTEAFF
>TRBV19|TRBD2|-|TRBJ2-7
TGTGCCAGTAGTCATGGACTAGCGGCAACCTACGAGCAGTACTTC
CASSHGLAATYEQYF
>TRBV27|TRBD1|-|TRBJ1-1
TGTGCCAGCAATTCCATCGGGACAGCGAACACTGAAGCTTTCTTT
CASNSIGTANTEAFF
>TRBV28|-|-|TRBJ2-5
TGTGCCAGCAGCGTCGTCCTCCGGGACGGTCAGTACCAAGAGACCCAGTACTTC
CASSVVLRDGQYQETQYF
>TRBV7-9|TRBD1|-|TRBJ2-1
TGTGCCAGCAGCCTCCGGGACAGGGGGGATAGCTCCTACAATGAGCAGTTCTTC
CASSLRDRGDSSYNEQFF
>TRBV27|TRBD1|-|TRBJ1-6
TGTGCCAGCAGCTCCGGGACAGCCTTTCCCAGCTCACCCCTCCACTTT
CASSSGTAFPSSPLHF
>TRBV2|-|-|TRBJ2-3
TGTGCCAGCAGTGAAGGCCTAGCGAGCACAGATACGCAGTATTTT
CASSEGLASTDTQYF
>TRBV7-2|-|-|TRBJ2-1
TGTGCCAGCAGTCACAGGGTTCCTGAGCAGTTCTTC
CASSHRVPEQFF
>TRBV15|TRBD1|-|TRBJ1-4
TGTGCCACCAGCAGCTCCGGGACAGGGAGGGAAAAACTGTTTTTT
CATSSSGTGREKLFF
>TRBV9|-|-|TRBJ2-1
TGTGCCAGCAGCGGAGAGGGGCTAACCTACTCCTACAATGAGCAGTTCTTC
CASSGEGLTYSYNEQFF
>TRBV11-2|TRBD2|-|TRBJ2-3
TGTGCCAGCAGCCAGCTAGCGGGGTACACAGATACGCAGTATTTT
CASSQLAGYTDTQYF
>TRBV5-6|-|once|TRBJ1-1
TGTGCCAGCAGCGGTGACGGCTACACTGAAGCTTTCTTT
CASSGDGYTEAFF
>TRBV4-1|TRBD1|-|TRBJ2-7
TGCGCCAGCAGCCAAGAGGGACAGTCCTACGAGCAGTACTTC
CASSQEGQSYEQYF
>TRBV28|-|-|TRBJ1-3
TGTGCCAGCAGTCCCTTCGACTCTGGAAACACCATATATTTT
CASSPFDSGNTIYF
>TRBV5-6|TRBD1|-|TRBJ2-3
TGTGCCAGCAGCCCGGCCGTAGGACAGGGGGCATCAGATACGCAGTATTTT
CASSPAVGQGASDTQYF
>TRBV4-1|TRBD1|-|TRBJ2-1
TGCGCCAGCAGCCTCGCCCCGGGACAGACCTACAATGAGCAGTTCTTC
CASSLAPGQTYNEQFF
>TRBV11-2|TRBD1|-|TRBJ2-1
TGTGCCAGCAGCCCCCCCCAGGGGGCGCCCAATGAGCAGTTCTTC
CASSPPQGAPNEQFF
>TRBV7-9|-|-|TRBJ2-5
TGTGCCAGCAGCCCCTCGTCGAGCCTACAAGAGACCCAGTACTTC
CASSPSSSLQETQYF
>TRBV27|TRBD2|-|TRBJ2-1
TGTGCCAGCAGTTTAGGGACTAGCGGTGGTGAGCAGTTCTTC
CASSLGTSGGEQFF
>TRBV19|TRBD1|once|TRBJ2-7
TGTGCCAGTAGTACCGGACAGGGGAATCGCTACGAGCAGTACTTC
CASSTGQGNRYEQYF
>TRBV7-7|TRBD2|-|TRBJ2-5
TGTGCCAGCAGCTTGAGGCGGGAGAGGCGAGAGACCCAGTACTTC
CASSLRRERRETQYF
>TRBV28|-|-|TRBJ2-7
TGTGCCAGCAGTTTAATGACAGGTATGAGCTACGAGCAGTACTTC
CASSLMTGMSYEQYF
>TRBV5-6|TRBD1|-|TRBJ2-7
TGTGCCAGCAGCTTCACTCGGGGACAGGCCCTCTACGAGCAGTACTTC
CASSFTRGQALYEQYF
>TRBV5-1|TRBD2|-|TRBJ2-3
TGCGCCAGCAGCCTTCGGGGGACTAGCGGCTTGGCCACAGATACGCAGTATTTT
CASSLRGTSGLATDTQYF
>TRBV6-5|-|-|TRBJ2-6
TGTGCCAGCAGTTACGACCTTGCTGGGGCCAACGTCCTGACTTTC
CASSYDLAGANVLTF
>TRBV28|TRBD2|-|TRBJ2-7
TGTGCCAGCAGTTTTAATATAGCGGGAGCTACCTACGAGCAGTACTTC
CASSFNIAGATYEQYF
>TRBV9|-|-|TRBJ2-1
TGTGCCAGCAGCGCGGGACTCCCCTACAATGAGCAGTTCTTC
CASSAGLPYNEQFF
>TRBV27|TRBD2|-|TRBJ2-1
TGTGCCAGCAGTTTGTTTGCGGGAGGGCCTTGGAATGAGCAGTTCTTC
CASSLFAGGPWNEQFF
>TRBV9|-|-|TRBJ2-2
TGTGCCAGCAGCGAACGCCCCCTACTAGACACCGGGGAGCTGTTTTTT
CASSERPLLDTGELFF
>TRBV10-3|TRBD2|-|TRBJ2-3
TGTGCCTCCAGGGGGGGACTAGCGGGAGTATGGGCCACAGATACGCAGTATTTT
CASRGGLAGVWATDTQYF
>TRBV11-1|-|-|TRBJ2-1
TGTGCCAGCAGACAGGATAGCGGTAACTCCTACAATGAGCAGTTCTTC
CASRQDSGNSYNEQFF
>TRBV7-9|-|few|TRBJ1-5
TGTGCCAGCAGCTCGACGCCCGGGAATCAGCCCCAGCATTTT
CASSSTPGNQPQHF
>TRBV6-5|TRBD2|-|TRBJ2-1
TGTGCCAGCAGTCCTGGACTAGCTGAGCAGTTCTTC
CASSPGLAEQFF
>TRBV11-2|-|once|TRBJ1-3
TGTGCCAGCAGCTTTTACACCCCGAACACCATATATTTT
CASSFYTPNTIYF
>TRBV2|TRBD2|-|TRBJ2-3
TGTGCCAGCGCTCCGGGAGGAAATACGCAGTATTTT
CASAPGGNTQYF
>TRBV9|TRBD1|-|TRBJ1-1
TGTGCCAGCAGAGCCGGGACAGGGGGACTGAACACTGAAGCTTTCTTT
CASRAGTGGLNTEAFF
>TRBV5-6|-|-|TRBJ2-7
TGTGCCAGCAGCTTGGTAGGCAGAGACTACGAGCAGTACTTC
CASSLVGRDYEQYF
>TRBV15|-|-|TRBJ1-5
TGTGCCACCAGGGGGTATGGGTACAATCAGCCCCAGCATTTT
CATRGYGYNQPQHF
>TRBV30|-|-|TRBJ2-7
TGTGCCTGGACTTCTCGGCGGGACGGACATAGATACGAGCAGTACTTC
CAWTSRRDGHRYEQYF
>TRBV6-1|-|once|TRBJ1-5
TGTGCCAGCAGTGAAGCGCGGGGGTATAATCAGCCCCAGCATTTT
CASSEARGYNQPQHF
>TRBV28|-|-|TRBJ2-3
TGTGCCAGCACCTACTCCGGATCTAGCACAGATACGCAGTATTTT
CASTYSGSSTDTQYF